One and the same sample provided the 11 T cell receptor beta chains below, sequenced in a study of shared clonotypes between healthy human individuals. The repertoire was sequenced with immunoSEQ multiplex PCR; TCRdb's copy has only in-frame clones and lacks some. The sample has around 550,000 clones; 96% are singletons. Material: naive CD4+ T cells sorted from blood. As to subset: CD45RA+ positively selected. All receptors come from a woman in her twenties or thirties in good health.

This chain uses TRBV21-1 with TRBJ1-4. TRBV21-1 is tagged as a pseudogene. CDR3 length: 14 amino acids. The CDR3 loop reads CASQPGLINEKLFF. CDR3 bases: TGTGCCAGCCAGCCGGGACTCATTAATGAAAAACTGTTTTTT.

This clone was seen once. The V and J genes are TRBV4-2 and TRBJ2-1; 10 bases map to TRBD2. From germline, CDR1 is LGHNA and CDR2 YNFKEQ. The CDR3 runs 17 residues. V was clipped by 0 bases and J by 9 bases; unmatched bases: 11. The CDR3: CASSQEIGLAGVGEQFF. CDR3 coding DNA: TGTGCCAGCAGCCAAGAAATCGGGCTAGCGGGAGTCGGTGAGCAGTTCTTC.

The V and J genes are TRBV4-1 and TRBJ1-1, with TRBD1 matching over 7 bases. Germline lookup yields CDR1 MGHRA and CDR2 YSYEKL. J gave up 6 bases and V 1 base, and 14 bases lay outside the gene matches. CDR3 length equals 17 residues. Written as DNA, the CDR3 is TGCGCCAGCAGCCAAGTCCAGGACAGGCCGCCGAATTCTGAAGCTTTCTTT. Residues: CASSQVQDRPPNSEAFF.

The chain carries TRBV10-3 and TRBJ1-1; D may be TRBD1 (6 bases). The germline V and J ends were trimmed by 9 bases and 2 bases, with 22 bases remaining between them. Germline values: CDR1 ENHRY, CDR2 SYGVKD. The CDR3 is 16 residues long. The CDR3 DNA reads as TGTGCCATTGGACCACTGGGGGCAGGAGCTAACACTGAAGCTTTCTTT. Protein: CAIGPLGAGANTEAFF.

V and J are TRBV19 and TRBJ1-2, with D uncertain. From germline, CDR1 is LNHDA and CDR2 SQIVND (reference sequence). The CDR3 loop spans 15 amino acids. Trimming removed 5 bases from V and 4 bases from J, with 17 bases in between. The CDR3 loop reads CASSSPPGLVYGYTF. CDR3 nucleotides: TGTGCCAGTAGTTCCCCTCCGGGGTTGGTCTATGGCTACACCTTC.

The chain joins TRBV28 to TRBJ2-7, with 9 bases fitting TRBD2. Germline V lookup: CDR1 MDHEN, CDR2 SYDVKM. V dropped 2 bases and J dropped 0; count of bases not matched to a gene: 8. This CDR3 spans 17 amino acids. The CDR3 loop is CASSLPKTSGDSYEQYF. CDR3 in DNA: TGTGCCAGCAGTTTACCGAAGACTAGCGGAGACTCCTACGAGCAGTACTTC.

The CDR3 DNA sequence: TGTGCCAGCAGTTCGCCTCAGGTGTTCCGGTTCTACGAGCAGTACTTC. Amino acids: CASSSPQVFRFYEQYF. The chain is built from TRBV27 and TRBJ2-7; D not certain. Germline V CDR1 and CDR2: MNHEY, SMNVEV (reference sequence). There are 16 residues in the CDR3. Trimming left V 4 bases short and J 3 bases short, with 19 bases between.

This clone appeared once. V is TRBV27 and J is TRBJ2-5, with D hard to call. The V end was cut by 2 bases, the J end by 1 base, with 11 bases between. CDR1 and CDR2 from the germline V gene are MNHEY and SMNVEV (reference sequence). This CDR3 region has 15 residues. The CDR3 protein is CASSLMGRPQETQYF. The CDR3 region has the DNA TGTGCCAGCAGTTTAATGGGCAGACCCCAAGAGACCCAGTACTTC.

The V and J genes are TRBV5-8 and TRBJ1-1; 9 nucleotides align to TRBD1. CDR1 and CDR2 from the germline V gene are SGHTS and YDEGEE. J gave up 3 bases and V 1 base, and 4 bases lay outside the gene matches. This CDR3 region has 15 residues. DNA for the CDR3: TGTGCCAGCAGCTTGAGGGACAGGGTGGACACTGAAGCTTTCTTT. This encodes CASSLRDRVDTEAFF.

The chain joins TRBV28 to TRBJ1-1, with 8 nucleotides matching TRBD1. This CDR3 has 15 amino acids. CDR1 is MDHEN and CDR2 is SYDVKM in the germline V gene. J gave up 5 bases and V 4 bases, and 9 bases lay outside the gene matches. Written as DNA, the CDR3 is TGTGCCAGCAGTTCCGGACAGGGAATTTTTACTGAAGCTTTCTTT. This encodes CASSSGQGIFTEAFF. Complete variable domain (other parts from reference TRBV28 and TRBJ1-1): DVKVTQSSRYLVKRTGEKVFLECVQDMDHENMFWYRQDPGLGLRLIYFSYDVKMKEKGDIPEGYSVSREKKERFSLILESASTNQTSMYLCASSSGQGIFTEAFFGQGTRLTVV.

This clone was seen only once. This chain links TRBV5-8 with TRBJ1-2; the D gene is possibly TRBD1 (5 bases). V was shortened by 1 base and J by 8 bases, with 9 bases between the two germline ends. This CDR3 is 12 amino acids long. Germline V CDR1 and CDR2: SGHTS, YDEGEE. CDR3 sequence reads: CASSLSREGYTF. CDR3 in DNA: TGTGCCAGCAGCTTGTCCAGGGAGGGCTACACCTTC.